The entry below gives a single T cell receptor beta chain sequence along with its context. Generated by immunoSEQ multiplex PCR, the TCRdb table keeps only in-frame clones and is missing some. The profile covers over 70,000 clones, with 86% appearing a single time and under 6% taken by the ten largest. The source of the sample is a study of cytotoxic CD8 clonotypes in ibrutinib-treated CLL. The CDR3 length is 16 residues. CDR1 and CDR2 from the germline V gene are SEHNR and FQNEAQ (reference sequence). J lost 1 base, V lost 3 bases, and 8 bases had no gene match. The chain employs TRBV7-9 and TRBJ2-7; 8 bases fit TRBD1. This TCR derives from a human donor with chronic lymphocytic leukemia. The specimen comprised PBMCs, sampled before ibrutinib treatment. CDR3 protein: CASSLLQGAGSYEQYF. CDR3 in DNA: TGTGCCAGCAGCTTGCTTCAGGGGGCAGGATCCTACGAGCAGTACTTC.